These T cell receptor beta chains were read from a single sample in a study of PD-1 blockade in mismatch repair-deficient tumors. Clones were sequenced by immunoSEQ multiplex PCR, and TCRdb holds only the in-frame ones, with some missing. The sample lists approximately 50,000 clones; more than 75% were seen once. The input for sequencing was peripheral blood, taken 4 weeks after starting pembrolizumab. The source is an adult with mismatch repair-deficient cancer. Each CDR3 is given without its conserved first and last residue. A D gene is named only where the DNA matches it firmly.

J,D,V,CDR3
TRBJ1-5,TRBD1,TRBV27,ASSTGGQIVQPQH
TRBJ2-2,TRBD2,TRBV19,ASSSTSGRAGTGELF
TRBJ2-3,NA,TRBV5-1,ASSLARDFTPDTQY
TRBJ2-1,NA,TRBV6-1,ASSATANEQF
TRBJ1-5,NA,TRBV10-3,AIRTQGIHSNQPQH
TRBJ1-2,NA,TRBV14,ASSQVTTANYGYT
TRBJ1-5,TRBD1,TRBV7-2,ASSTSGTENQPQH
TRBJ2-7,TRBD2,TRBV11-2,ASSLGGTSASYEQY
TRBJ1-1,NA,TRBV6-6,ASSYSPGNTEAF
TRBJ1-4,NA,TRBV7-7,ASSEWLNEKLF
TRBJ1-2,TRBD1,TRBV7-8,ASSEGQGIYGYT
TRBJ2-7,TRBD1,TRBV29-1,SVGTGAYEQY
TRBJ1-3,NA,TRBV6-5,ASSDSSGNTIY
TRBJ1-1,NA,TRBV5-6,ASSFPPGSSNTEAF
TRBJ2-7,TRBD2,TRBV4-3,ASSRAREGFYEQY
TRBJ1-1,TRBD1,TRBV28,ASRGQGGTEAF
TRBJ1-2,NA,TRBV29-1,SVVDGNYGYT
TRBJ2-7,NA,TRBV9,ASSDPREPYEQY
TRBJ1-1,NA,TRBV29-1,SAGSTAGTEAF
TRBJ2-3,NA,TRBV14,ASSQGLGDRY
TRBJ2-1,NA,TRBV5-4,ASSGNNEQF
TRBJ2-1,TRBD1,TRBV6-5,ASRRLDRGDNEQF
TRBJ2-7,NA,TRBV6-5,ASSPTLYEQY
TRBJ2-2,TRBD1,TRBV4-1,ASSQGQGATGELF
TRBJ1-2,NA,TRBV6-6,ASRGGGYGYT
TRBJ2-5,NA,TRBV4-1,ASSQGSDLTWETQY
TRBJ2-3,NA,TRBV10-3,AIRPGTATDTQY
TRBJ2-5,NA,TRBV19,ASSIGGGLRETQY
TRBJ2-4,NA,TRBV11-2,ASSLESASTGD
TRBJ2-1,NA,TRBV7-3,ASSLYRDVEQF
TRBJ2-3,NA,TRBV7-7,ASSRSGTDTQY
TRBJ2-1,NA,TRBV2,ASSRTRNEQF
TRBJ2-7,NA,TRBV7-2,ASSLDRVRGYEQY
TRBJ2-2,NA,TRBV7-9,ASSAPPGTVNTGELF
TRBJ2-7,TRBD1,TRBV6-1,ASSETGQGYEQY
TRBJ2-2,NA,TRBV7-2,ASSLDLTSRAGELF
TRBJ1-1,NA,TRBV6-1,ASSVAYFEAF
TRBJ1-1,NA,TRBV7-6,ASSAGGNTEAF
TRBJ1-1,TRBD1,TRBV4-3,ASSYEGQGENEAF
TRBJ1-5,NA,TRBV19,ASSVRATGNQPQH
TRBJ1-1,TRBD1,TRBV4-1,ASSQTGTAQFMNTEAF
TRBJ2-7,TRBD2,TRBV5-1,ASSLGEGSIPYEQY
TRBJ2-7,TRBD2,TRBV18,ASSFPGTSVDEQY
TRBJ2-7,NA,TRBV7-2,ASSLSRATYEQY
TRBJ2-7,NA,TRBV15,ATSRGYGSTAEQY
TRBJ2-3,NA,TRBV11-2,ASSFRGALVEGYSGQY
TRBJ1-3,TRBD1,TRBV19,ASRRLPGTDYSGNIIY
TRBJ2-7,NA,TRBV7-8,ASSSDRTYEQY
TRBJ1-5,NA,TRBV7-2,ASSLGGERSPQH
TRBJ1-1,TRBD1,TRBV7-8,ASSLGQGLNTEAF
TRBJ1-5,NA,TRBV28,ASSPRRVTNQPQH
TRBJ2-1,NA,TRBV7-9,ASSTETGHSYNEQF
TRBJ2-2,NA,TRBV11-3,ASSLDRPEGELF
TRBJ2-1,NA,TRBV6-5,ATGRPYNEQF